This TCR beta chain was identified during a study of blood T cell repertoires in COVID-19. Germline assignment: CDR1 MGHRA and CDR2 YSYEKL. The CDR3 runs to 15 residues. J gave up 3 bases and V 3 bases, and 5 bases lay outside the gene matches. Using immunoSEQ multiplex PCR, the repertoire was profiled, and TCRdb retains in-frame clones only, with some absent. This sample has about 390,000 clones, with over 75% found just once. The sequence derives from a woman aged 55-69 years with COVID-19, enrolled during active disease. Sequenced input: peripheral blood. V and J are TRBV4-1 and TRBJ1-2; 9 nucleotides agree with TRBD1. The CDR3: CASSHHRDRDYGYTF. CDR3 nucleotide sequence: TGCGCCAGCAGCCATCACCGGGACAGGGACTATGGCTACACCTTC.